A selection of T cell receptor beta chains follows, all from one sample in a study of cytomegalovirus exposure and HLA in healthy donors. TCRdb's copy holds only in-frame clones and misses some; the assay was immunoSEQ multiplex PCR. The table lists fewer than 100,000 clones, 60% to 80% of them singletons. Source material: PBMCs. These receptors all come from a female donor in good health and CMV-seronegative. The CDR3 runs from the conserved cysteine through the conserved F or W. The D gene is left open where the match is weak. Rows may omit the clone size; those that give it use once, few, many or a size class.

d_call	j_call	clone_size	cdr3_length	v_call	cdr3_aa	cdr3_nt
TRBD2	TRBJ2-7	-	15	TRBV7-6	CASSSKAGSDYEQHF	TGTGCCAGCAGCTCAAAAGCGGGGAGCGACTACGAGCAGCACTTC
-	TRBJ2-1	-	13	TRBV6-1	CASSANYYNEQFF	TGTGCCAGCAGCGCAAACTATTACAATGAGCAGTTCTTC
-	TRBJ1-4	-	10	TRBV6-6	CASHAGKLFF	TGTGCCAGCCACGCGGGAAAACTGTTTTTT
TRBD1	TRBJ2-1	-	15	TRBV28	CASSRRDRGWNEQFF	TGTGCCAGCAGTCGCCGGGACAGGGGTTGGAATGAGCAGTTCTTC
-	TRBJ2-1	-	15	TRBV7-9	CSSSLVTGDYNEQFF	TGTTCCAGCAGCTTAGTCACAGGAGACTACAATGAGCAGTTCTTC
-	TRBJ2-7	-	14	TRBV7-9	CASSLAGAVYEQYF	TGTGCCAGCAGCTTAGCAGGGGCGGTATACGAGCAGTACTTC
-	TRBJ1-1	-	15	TRBV9	CASSPRTAMNTEAFF	TGTGCCAGCAGCCCCAGGACAGCTATGAACACTGAAGCTTTCTTT
TRBD1	TRBJ2-7	-	15	TRBV10-1	CASSETGQGRDEQYF	TGCGCCAGCAGTGAGACTGGACAGGGGAGGGACGAGCAGTACTTC
-	TRBJ1-2	few	16	TRBV7-9	CSSSSEYLTGFYGYTF	TGTTCCAGCAGCTCCGAGTACTTGACAGGATTCTATGGCTACACCTTC
TRBD2	TRBJ2-1	-	17	TRBV6-4	CASSDSSRGVRIDEQFF	TGTGCCAGCAGTGACTCGAGTCGGGGGGTAAGAATTGATGAGCAGTTCTTC
TRBD2	TRBJ2-2	-	16	TRBV2	CASKGSGGANTGELFF	TGTGCCAGCAAGGGTAGCGGGGGGGCGAACACCGGGGAGCTGTTTTTT
TRBD2	TRBJ2-3	-	15	TRBV6-5	CASPFGGGYSDTQYF	TGTGCCAGCCCCTTCGGGGGGGGGTACTCAGATACGCAGTATTTT
-	TRBJ1-6	once	12	TRBV30	CAWSVPVSPLHF	TGTGCCTGGAGTGTACCGGTGTCACCCCTCCACTTT
-	TRBJ1-1	-	13	TRBV11-3	CASSFRVVTEAFF	TGTGCCAGCAGCTTCAGGGTAGTTACTGAAGCTTTCTTT
TRBD2	TRBJ2-1	once	14	TRBV2	CASNSAGGFDEQFF	TGTGCCAGCAACTCAGCGGGGGGGTTTGATGAGCAGTTCTTC
TRBD1	TRBJ1-2	-	14	TRBV6-1	CASSEGQGNYGYTF	TGTGCCAGCAGTGAGGGACAGGGGAACTATGGCTACACCTTC
TRBD1	TRBJ1-4	-	15	TRBV6-5	CASSSQTGSNEKLFF	TGTGCCAGCAGTTCCCAGACAGGGTCGAATGAAAAACTGTTTTTT
TRBD1	TRBJ2-7	few	14	TRBV6-6	CASSYGTGAYEQYF	TGTGCCAGCAGTTACGGGACAGGGGCCTACGAGCAGTACTTC